A selection of T cell receptor beta chains follows, all from one sample in a study of identifying expanded T cells in peripheral blood. Data came from immunoSEQ multiplex PCR; TCRdb stores just in-frame clones and leaves some out. The table shows around 81,000 clones, with 70% to 90% occurring only once. Source material: blood. The receptors were sampled from a person between 18 and 75 years old in good health. Both conserved end residues are part of each CDR3. D genes are given only for firm matches. The size entry is marked missing in some rows and otherwise reads once, few, many or a size class.

V gene	J gene	D gene	clone size	CDR3 protein	CDR3 DNA
TRBV9	TRBJ1-1	NA	few	CASSGRPGNTEAFF	TGTGCCAGCAGCGGGCGACCAGGGAACACTGAAGCTTTCTTT
TRBV29-1	TRBJ2-7	NA	NA	CSVVRDEQYF	TGCAGCGTTGTAAGGGACGAGCAGTACTTC
TRBV23-1	TRBJ2-3	TRBD2	NA	CASSQSSKTSGIPDTQYF	TGCGCCAGCAGTCAATCGAGCAAGACTAGCGGGATACCAGATACGCAGTATTTT
TRBV7-9	TRBJ1-1	TRBD1	NA	CASSREQGVRAFF	TGTGCCAGCAGCCGAGAACAGGGGGTTCGAGCTTTCTTT
TRBV4-3	TRBJ2-2	NA	NA	CASSQGLQTNTGELFF	TGCGCCAGCAGCCAAGGGTTACAGACCAACACCGGGGAGCTGTTTTTT
TRBV5-1	TRBJ2-7	TRBD1	once	CASSPAGRGLNEQYF	TGTGCCAGCAGCCCGGCGGGCAGGGGGTTGAACGAGCAGTACTTC
TRBV11-2	TRBJ1-1	TRBD1	NA	CASRLTGGWNTEAFF	TGTGCCAGCAGGCTCACAGGGGGATGGAACACTGAAGCTTTCTTT
TRBV9	TRBJ2-2	NA	NA	CASSGSKDRNTGELFF	TGTGCCAGCAGCGGCAGCAAGGACAGAAACACCGGGGAGCTGTTTTTT
TRBV2	TRBJ1-2	TRBD1	once	CASRRTGPYYGYTF	TGTGCCAGCAGGAGGACAGGGCCTTACTATGGCTACACCTTC
TRBV2	TRBJ1-4	TRBD1	NA	CASNEGAIEKLFF	TGTGCCAGCAACGAGGGGGCGATTGAAAAACTGTTTTTT
TRBV2	TRBJ1-2	NA	NA	CASSVQVTYGYTF	TGTGCCAGCAGTGTACAGGTTACCTATGGCTACACCTTC
TRBV25-1	TRBJ2-1	NA	NA	CASSESGKFNEQFF	TGTGCCAGCAGTGAATCGGGGAAATTCAATGAGCAGTTCTTC
TRBV2	TRBJ1-5	NA	NA	CASAAEAGPNQPQHF	TGTGCCAGCGCGGCAGAGGCCGGGCCCAATCAGCCCCAGCATTTT
TRBV2	TRBJ1-2	NA	once	CASSLGLGRVANYGYTF	TGTGCCAGCAGTCTTGGGTTGGGGAGAGTAGCTAACTATGGCTACACCTTC
TRBV29-1	TRBJ2-3	NA	NA	CSVLSTDTQYF	TGCAGCGTTTTGAGCACAGATACGCAGTATTTT
TRBV5-4	TRBJ2-5	NA	NA	CASSFSGSARETQYF	TGTGCCAGCAGCTTTTCCGGGTCGGCGCGGGAGACCCAGTACTTC
TRBV19	TRBJ2-2	NA	NA	CASSMRLPDRTGELFF	TGTGCCAGTAGTATGCGGCTCCCAGACCGGACCGGGGAGCTGTTTTTT